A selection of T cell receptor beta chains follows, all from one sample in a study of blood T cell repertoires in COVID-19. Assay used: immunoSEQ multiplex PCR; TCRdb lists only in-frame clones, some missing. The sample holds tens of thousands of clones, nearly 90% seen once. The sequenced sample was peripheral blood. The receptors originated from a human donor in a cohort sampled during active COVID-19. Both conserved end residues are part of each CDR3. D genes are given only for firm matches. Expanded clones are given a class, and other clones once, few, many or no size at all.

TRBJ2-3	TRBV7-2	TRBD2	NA	CASSPKTSGTDTQYF	TGTGCCAGCAGCCCGAAGACTAGCGGGACAGATACGCAGTATTTT
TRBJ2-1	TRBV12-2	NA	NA	CASRFETGCGEQFF	TGTGCAAGTCGCTTTGAGACAGGGTGCGGTGAGCAGTTCTTC
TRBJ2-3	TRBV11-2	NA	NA	CASSSQSWDTQYF	TGTGCCAGCAGCTCCCAAAGCTGGGATACGCAGTATTTT
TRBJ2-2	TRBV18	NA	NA	CASSPRTDNTGELFF	TGTGCCAGCTCACCACGGACAGATAACACCGGGGAGCTGTTTTTT
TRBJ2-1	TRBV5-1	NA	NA	CASSHDGSGGISTSLSYNEQFF	TGCGCCAGCAGCCACGATGGGTCCGGCGGAATTTCCACCAGCTTATCCTACAATGAGCAGTTCTTC
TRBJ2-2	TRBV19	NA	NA	CASGEAITNTGELFF	TGTGCCTCTGGGGAGGCCATTACGAACACCGGGGAGCTGTTTTTT
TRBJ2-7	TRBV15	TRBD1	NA	CATSPPGTGAYEQYF	TGTGCCACCAGCCCCCCTGGGACAGGGGCCTACGAGCAGTACTTC
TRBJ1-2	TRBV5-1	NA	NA	CASSESTGNYGYTF	TGCGCCAGCAGCGAGTCCACAGGAAACTATGGCTACACCTTC
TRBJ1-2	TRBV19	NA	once	CASSIGQPTNYGYTF	TGTGCCAGTAGTATTGGACAGCCAACTAACTATGGCTACACCTTC
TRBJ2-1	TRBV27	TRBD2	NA	CASSPGLATYNEQFF	TGTGCCAGCAGTCCGGGACTAGCGACCTACAATGAGCAGTTCTTC
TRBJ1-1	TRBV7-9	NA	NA	CASSAHREGFWDTEAFF	TGTGCCAGCAGCGCCCACAGGGAAGGATTTTGGGACACTGAAGCTTTCTTT
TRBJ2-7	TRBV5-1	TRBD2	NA	CASSVTSGTYEQYF	TGCGCCAGCAGCGTCACTAGCGGGACCTACGAGCAGTACTTC
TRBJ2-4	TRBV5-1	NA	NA	CASSLGSGNIQYF	TGCGCCAGCAGCTTGGGTTCCGGGAACATTCAGTACTTC
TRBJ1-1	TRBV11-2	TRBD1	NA	CASSLGPRPGGKDTEAFF	TGTGCCAGCAGCTTAGGACCCCGACCAGGGGGCAAGGACACTGAAGCTTTCTTT
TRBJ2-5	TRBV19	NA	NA	CASSIAQGGQTQYF	TGTGCCAGTAGTATAGCCCAGGGAGGACAGACCCAGTACTTC
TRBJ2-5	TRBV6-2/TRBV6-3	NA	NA	CASSSVPQETQYF	TGTGCCAGCAGTTCGGTCCCACAAGAGACCCAGTACTTC
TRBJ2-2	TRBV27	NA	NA	CASSILAANTGELFF	TGTGCCAGCAGTATCCTAGCTGCGAACACCGGGGAGCTGTTTTTT
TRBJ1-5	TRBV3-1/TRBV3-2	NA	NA	CASTPGYGQPQHF	TGTGCCAGCACGCCGGGATACGGTCAGCCCCAGCATTTT
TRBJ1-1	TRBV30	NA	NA	CAWSSGIYTEAFF	TGTGCCTGGAGTTCAGGGATATACACTGAAGCTTTCTTT
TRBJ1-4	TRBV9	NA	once	CASSVGGGGSGEKLFF	TGTGCCAGCAGCGTAGGGGGAGGGGGTAGTGGTGAAAAACTGTTTTTT
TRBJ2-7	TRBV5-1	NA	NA	CASSLNGPSSYEQYF	TGCGCCAGCAGCTTGAATGGGCCGAGCTCCTACGAGCAGTACTTC
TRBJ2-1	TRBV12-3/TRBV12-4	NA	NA	CASTPGGEQFF	TGTGCCAGCACGCCAGGGGGGGAGCAGTTCTTC
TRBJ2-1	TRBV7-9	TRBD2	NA	CASSLHPAGGGNEQFF	TGTGCCAGCAGCTTACATCCGGCGGGAGGGGGCAATGAGCAGTTCTTC
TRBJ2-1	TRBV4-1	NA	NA	CASSQDGGTYNEQFF	TGCGCCAGCAGCCAAGATGGAGGTACCTACAATGAGCAGTTCTTC
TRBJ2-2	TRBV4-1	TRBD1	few	CASSQERTAGTGGPLGGELFF	TGCGCCAGCAGCCAAGAAAGAACCGCCGGGACAGGGGGCCCGCTCGGCGGGGAGCTGTTTTTT
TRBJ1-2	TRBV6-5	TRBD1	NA	CASSHRGEGYTF	TGTGCCAGCAGCCACAGGGGGGAAGGCTACACCTTC
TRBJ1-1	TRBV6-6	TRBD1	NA	CASSGPGQGGTEAFF	TGTGCCAGCAGTGGACCGGGACAGGGGGGCACTGAAGCTTTCTTT
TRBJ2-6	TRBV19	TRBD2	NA	CASSLGGGAPSGANVLTF	TGTGCCAGTAGTTTGGGCGGGGGGGCACCTTCTGGGGCCAACGTCCTGACTTTC
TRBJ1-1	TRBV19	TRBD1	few	CASSPGGQMNTEAFF	TGTGCCAGTAGTCCCGGGGGACAGATGAACACTGAAGCTTTCTTT
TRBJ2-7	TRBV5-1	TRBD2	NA	CASSLGTSGAYYEQYF	TGCGCCAGCAGCTTGGGGACTAGCGGAGCGTACTACGAGCAGTACTTC
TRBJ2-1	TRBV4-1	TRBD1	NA	CASSPGQGFYNEQFF	TGCGCCAGCAGCCCTGGACAGGGGTTCTACAATGAGCAGTTCTTC
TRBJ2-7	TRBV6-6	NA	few	CASSYSQTYEQYF	TGTGCCAGCAGTTACTCCCAGACCTACGAGCAGTACTTC
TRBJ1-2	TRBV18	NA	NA	CASSPETDSYGYTF	TGTGCCAGCTCACCTGAAACGGACTCCTATGGCTACACCTTC
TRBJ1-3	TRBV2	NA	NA	CASSGGHMSSGNTIYF	TGTGCCAGCAGTGGGGGCCATATGAGCTCTGGAAACACCATATATTTT